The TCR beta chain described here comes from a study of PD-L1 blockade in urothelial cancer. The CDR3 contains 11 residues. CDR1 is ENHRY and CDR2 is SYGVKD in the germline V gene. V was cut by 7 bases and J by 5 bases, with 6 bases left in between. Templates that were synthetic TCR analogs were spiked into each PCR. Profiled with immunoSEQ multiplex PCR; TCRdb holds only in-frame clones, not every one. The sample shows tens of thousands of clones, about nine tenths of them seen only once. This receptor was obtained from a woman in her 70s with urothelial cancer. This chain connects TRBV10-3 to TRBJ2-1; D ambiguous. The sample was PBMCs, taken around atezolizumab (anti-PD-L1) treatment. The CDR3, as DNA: TGTGCCATCACCCTAGACAATGAGCAGTTCTTC. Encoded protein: CAITLDNEQFF.